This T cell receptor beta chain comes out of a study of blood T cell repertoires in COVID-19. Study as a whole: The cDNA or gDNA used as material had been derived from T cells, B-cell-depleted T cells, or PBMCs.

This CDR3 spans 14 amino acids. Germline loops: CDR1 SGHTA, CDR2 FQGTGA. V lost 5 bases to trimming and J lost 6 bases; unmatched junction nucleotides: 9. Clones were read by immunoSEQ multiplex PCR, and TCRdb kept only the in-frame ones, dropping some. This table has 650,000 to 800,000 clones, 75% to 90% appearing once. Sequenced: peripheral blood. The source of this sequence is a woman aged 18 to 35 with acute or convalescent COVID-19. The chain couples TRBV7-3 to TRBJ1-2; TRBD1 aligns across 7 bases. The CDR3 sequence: CASSPGQEGDGYTF. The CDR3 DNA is TGTGCCAGCAGCCCAGGACAGGAAGGGGATGGCTACACCTTC.